This T cell receptor beta chain was documented in a study of cytomegalovirus exposure and HLA in healthy donors. Study-level background: Membership in the Caucasian-associated ancestry cluster was found for about 80% of 300 to 400 genotyped donors. The study, taken as a whole, reports: The only immune exposure information that was available was CMV serostatus. Evidence from a later analysis indicated that most CMV-associated TCR beta chains looked HLA-restricted.

CDR1 SEHNR and CDR2 FQNEAQ come from the germline V gene (reference sequence). The CDR3 consists of 15 residues. The junction had 5 bases not matched to a gene; V was cut back by 2 bases and J by 2 bases. On this clone itself: The antigen remains unidentified.

The study ran its PCR with 60 Vbeta and 13 Jbeta primers. Profiled with immunoSEQ multiplex PCR; TCRdb holds only in-frame clones, not every one. Its listing shows around 210,000 clones. The TCR sequence derives from a woman aged 25 to 39 in good health and CMV-seropositive. The sequenced sample consisted of PBMCs. This chain links TRBV7-9 with TRBJ2-5; TRBD1 aligns across 7 bases. The CDR3 DNA reads as TGTGCCAGCAGCTTAAGTAAGGGGGCACAAGAGACCCAGTACTTC. Translation gives CASSLSKGAQETQYF.